Listed below are T cell receptor beta chains from one sample, sequenced in a study of CD8 T cells in ankylosing spondylitis. Via MiXCR, TCRdb re-called the 5' RACE reads, giving one row per CDR3 protein. The sample carries 200,000 to 300,000 distinct CDR3 sequences, about 11% recorded once. The sample comprised blood, either unsorted or a sorted T cell fraction (not recorded which). The receptors shown here come from a male donor with ankylosing spondylitis or in good health (not recorded which). Each CDR3 is given with its conserved first and last residue. D genes are given only for firm matches. Only part of the rows carry a size: once, few, many, or a class if the clone is expanded.

TRBD1	TRBV30	many	TRBJ2-7	TGTGCCTGGAGTTCCCGGGACAGGGATTTGTACGAGCAGTACTTC	CAWSSRDRDLYEQYF
TRBD1	TRBV12-3/TRBV12-4	-	TRBJ1-2	TGTGCCAGCAGTTTGTTGGACAGGCCCCAATCTGGGTATGGCTACACCTTC	CASSLLDRPQSGYGYTF
-	TRBV12-3/TRBV12-4	many	TRBJ2-2	TGTGCCAGCAGTTTATCCCGTCCGATACTCAACACCGGGGAGCTGTTTTTT	CASSLSRPILNTGELFF
-	TRBV4-1	-	TRBJ2-7	TGCGCCAGCAGCCAAAGGGACCTCACGGAGAACGAGCAGTACTTC	CASSQRDLTENEQYF
TRBD1	TRBV30	-	TRBJ1-6	TGTGCCTGGAGCTTAACCGGGACAGGGGTCTCACCCCTCCACTTT	CAWSLTGTGVSPLHF
-	TRBV27	many	TRBJ1-2	TGTGCCAGCAGTTTATCGGCGGAGCGAGACTATGGCTACACCTTC	CASSLSAERDYGYTF
-	TRBV7-9	-	TRBJ2-3	TGTGCCAGCAGCTTATCAATCGGGACAGATACGCAGTATTTT	CASSLSIGTDTQYF
-	TRBV7-9	few	TRBJ2-3	TGTGCCAGCAGCCCAGAGCGGGCGGACGGTACGCAGTATTTT	CASSPERADGTQYF
-	TRBV7-7	many	TRBJ2-1	TGTGCCAGCAGCATTGCTAGGAACAATGAGCAGTTCTTC	CASSIARNNEQFF
-	TRBV5-1	few	TRBJ2-1	TGCGCCAGCAGCTCGCCAGGGAGCTCCTACAATGAGCAGTTCTTC	CASSSPGSSYNEQFF
-	TRBV10-3	many	TRBJ2-3	TGTGCCATCAGTGAAGGGGATGCTACAGATACGCAGTATTTT	CAISEGDATDTQYF
TRBD1	TRBV29-1	-	TRBJ2-7	TGCAGCGTTGGACAGGGGGCTGGTCTGGTGTCCTACGAGCAGTACTTC	CSVGQGAGLVSYEQYF
-	TRBV6-1	many	TRBJ1-4	TGTGCCAGCGGACGCTTAGAGGAAAAACTGTTTTTT	CASGRLEEKLFF
-	TRBV10-3	many	TRBJ2-3	TGTGCCATCAGTGAGTCAGGGGCTGATACGCAGTATTTT	CAISESGADTQYF
-	TRBV11-2	many	TRBJ2-7	TGTGCCAGCAGCTTAGATCTCGCTGCCTCCTACGAGCAGTACTTC	CASSLDLAASYEQYF
-	TRBV27	-	TRBJ1-4	TGTGCCAGCAGTTTAGGGACGCGTGAAAAACTGTTTTTT	CASSLGTREKLFF
TRBD2	TRBV4-2	few	TRBJ2-3	TGTGCCAGCAGCCAAGATCGGAGAGCGGGGGGCCCCCCGGGCACAGATACGCAGTATTTT	CASSQDRRAGGPPGTDTQYF
TRBD1	TRBV6-6	-	TRBJ1-2	TGTGCCAGCAGTTACACAGGGACAGATGGCTACACCTTC	CASSYTGTDGYTF
TRBD2	TRBV5-1	many	TRBJ2-1	TGCGCCAGCAAAACTAGCGGGGACACTTCCTACAATGAGCAGTTCTTC	CASKTSGDTSYNEQFF
-	TRBV7-9	-	TRBJ2-3	TGTGCCAGCAGCTTGGACTCCTCGCAGTATTTT	CASSLDSSQYF
-	TRBV5-6	-	TRBJ2-4	TGTGCCAGCAGCCGGGGGCAGAATCTAGCCAAAAACATTCAGTACTTC	CASSRGQNLAKNIQYF
-	TRBV7-2	many	TRBJ2-7	TGTGCCAGCAGCTTAACTAGGCGCTCCTACGAGCAGTACTTC	CASSLTRRSYEQYF
TRBD1	TRBV4-1	many	TRBJ2-7	TGCGCCAGCAGTCGGACAGGGGGGAACGAGCAGTACTTC	CASSRTGGNEQYF
-	TRBV5-1	many	TRBJ1-1	TGCGCCAGCAGCTTGGGGCAGGCCGGGTCCGGGAACACTGAAGCTTTCTTT	CASSLGQAGSGNTEAFF
-	TRBV7-2	-	TRBJ2-1	TGTGCCAGCAGCTCCCCAGGGGAGGGCTCCTACAATGAGCAGTTCTTC	CASSSPGEGSYNEQFF
-	TRBV30	few	TRBJ1-1	TGTGCCTGGAGTGTCTTGTCAGGATCTATCTTT	CAWSVLSGSIF
-	TRBV7-9	many	TRBJ1-4	TGTGCCAGCAGCTTAGAAAGGACAGTTAATGAAAAACTGTTTTTT	CASSLERTVNEKLFF
TRBD1	TRBV5-1	many	TRBJ1-3	TGCGCCAGCAGCGTTCAGGGGGCTTCTGGAAACACCATATATTTT	CASSVQGASGNTIYF
TRBD1	TRBV29-1	many	TRBJ2-2	TGCAGCGGCCGGACAGGGGGGAACACCGGGGAGCTGTTTTTT	CSGRTGGNTGELFF
-	TRBV7-9	-	TRBJ2-1	TGTGCCAGCAGCTTAGCGTGGGGGACGGTCTCCTACAATGAGCAGTTCTTC	CASSLAWGTVSYNEQFF
-	TRBV12-3/TRBV12-4	many	TRBJ2-2	TGTGCCAGCAGTTTGCGCAGGGCTACCGGGGAGCTGTTTTTT	CASSLRRATGELFF
-	TRBV10-3	many	TRBJ1-2	TGTGCCATCACGGGGGGCAGCCTGTATGGCTACACCTTC	CAITGGSLYGYTF
-	TRBV11-1	many	TRBJ1-1	TGTGCCAGCAGCTTAGAGGGGTTTATGACAGATAGGAACACTGAAGCTTTCTTT	CASSLEGFMTDRNTEAFF
-	TRBV12-3/TRBV12-4	-	TRBJ1-1	TGTGCCAGCAGCTTGGACCCCCCGTACACTGAAGCTTTCTTT	CASSLDPPYTEAFF
-	TRBV20-1	-	TRBJ2-7	TGCAGTGCCAGGGATGGATTCTCCTACGAGCAGTACTTC	CSARDGFSYEQYF
-	TRBV15	many	TRBJ1-3	TGTGCCACCAGCAGGGAGATTCCTACAGGGAGCTCTGGAAACACCATATATTTT	CATSREIPTGSSGNTIYF
-	TRBV5-1	many	TRBJ2-5	TGCGCCAGCAGCTTCGCCCTGGAGGGAGAGACCCAGTACTTC	CASSFALEGETQYF
-	TRBV6-4	-	TRBJ2-6	TGTGCCAGTGGTGGCTCTGGGGCCAACGTCCTGACTTTC	CASGGSGANVLTF
TRBD2	TRBV15	many	TRBJ2-7	TGTGCCACCAGCGAAACTAGCGAAGGGCCCTACGAGCAGTACTTC	CATSETSEGPYEQYF
-	TRBV20-1	many	TRBJ1-2	TGCAGTGCTAGAGATTGGGCAGATCCCTATGGCTACACCTTC	CSARDWADPYGYTF
-	TRBV21-1	-	TRBJ2-3	TGTGCCAGCGGATCTCAGCGGGGTGCCCTCCCCACGCAGTATTTT	CASGSQRGALPTQYF
TRBD2	TRBV7-6	many	TRBJ2-1	TGTGCCAGCAGCTTACGAGGGACTAGCGGGTCCTACAATGAGCAGTTCTTC	CASSLRGTSGSYNEQFF
-	TRBV9	many	TRBJ1-5	TGTGCCAGCAGCGTGGACGCGGGGCAGCCCCAGCATTTT	CASSVDAGQPQHF